The 19 T cell receptor beta chains reported below all come from one sample, sequenced in a study of cytotoxic CD8 clonotypes in ibrutinib-treated CLL. Sequencing used immunoSEQ multiplex PCR; TCRdb keeps in-frame clones, though not all of them. The profile shows approximately 160,000 clones, 88% of them singletons. The sample consisted of PBMCs, taken at disease progression, from a patient treated with ibrutinib. All receptors come from a human donor with chronic lymphocytic leukemia.

The chain recombines TRBV9 with TRBJ2-3, with 7 nucleotides matching TRBD2. Germline-derived CDR1 and CDR2 are SGDLS and YYNGEE. This CDR3 has 19 residues. V shed 0 bases and J 1 base; nucleotides not matched to a gene: 14. CDR3 residues: CASSVAASGLVWGTDTQYF. As DNA, the CDR3 is TGTGCCAGCAGCGTAGCGGCTAGCGGCTTAGTTTGGGGCACAGATACGCAGTATTTT.

The chain joins TRBV12-1 to TRBJ2-2; the D call TRBD2 from the table was never checked on the DNA. TRBV12-1 is reported as a pseudogene. The CDR3 consists of 19 residues. CDR3 loop: CASSVYGTSGRAVSGELFF. The DNA of the CDR3 is TGTGCCAGCAGCGTTTATGGGACTAGCGGGAGGGCCGTTAGCGGGGAGCTGTTTTTT.

The chain combines TRBV6-5 with TRBJ2-3; no clear D. CDR1 is MNHEY, CDR2 SVGAGI, per germline. This CDR3 spans 11 amino acids. V shed 8 bases and J shed 6 bases, with 9 bases lying between them. The CDR3 protein is CASSRFDTQYF. The CDR3 nucleotides are TGTGCCAGCTCTCGCTTCGATACGCAGTATTTT.

The gene calls are TRBV29-1 and TRBJ2-2; D gene unclear. Trimming left V 7 bases short and J 0 bases short, with 9 bases between. The germline V gene encodes CDR1 SQVTM and CDR2 ANQGSEA. CDR3 length equals 13 residues. The CDR3: CSGTASNTGELFF. The CDR3 DNA reads as TGCAGCGGGACGGCGTCGAACACCGGGGAGCTGTTTTTT.

The V gene is TRBV7-6, the J gene TRBJ2-1; 9 nucleotides agree with TRBD1. This CDR3 region has 16 residues. Germline CDR1 and CDR2: SGHVS and FNYEAQ. The J segment lost 6 bases and the V segment lost 5 bases, leaving 11 bases of the junction unmatched. CDR3 residues: CASSPIVQGASNEQFF. The CDR3 DNA sequence: TGTGCCAGCAGCCCCATTGTACAGGGGGCCAGCAATGAGCAGTTCTTC.

The chain uses TRBV4-1 and TRBJ2-7; 8 nucleotides line up with TRBD1. This CDR3 has 16 residues. The V segment lost 2 bases and the J segment 7 bases; nucleotides outside the gene matches: 13. Germline V gene lookup returns CDR1 MGHRA and CDR2 YSYEKL. The CDR3 region has the DNA TGCGCCAGCAGCCAACCCCGCGGGACAGGACCCTCTGAGCAGTACTTC. Its translation: CASSQPRGTGPSEQYF.

The V call is TRBV5-1, the J call TRBJ1-1; D unresolved. Looked up from germline, CDR1 is SGHRS and CDR2 is YFSETQ. This CDR3 spans 13 amino acids. Trimming shortened V by 0 bases and J by 1 base, and 4 bases separated the two germline ends. As DNA, the CDR3 is TGCGCCAGCAGCTTGGATTGGAACACTGAAGCTTTCTTT. Translation gives CASSLDWNTEAFF.

The genes are TRBV7-6 and TRBJ2-1; 8 positions agree with TRBD2. Germline loops: CDR1 SGHVS, CDR2 FNYEAQ. CDR3 length: 15 residues. The ends lost 2 bases at V and 0 bases at J; junction bases unmatched: 0. The CDR3 region has the DNA TGTGCCAGCAGCTTAAGCGGGAGCTCCTACAATGAGCAGTTCTTC. Protein product: CASSLSGSSYNEQFF.

The chain joins TRBV28 to TRBJ2-7, with 11 bases lining up with TRBD2. With 5 bases clipped from V and 0 bases from J, the junction kept 6 bases outside the gene matches. The CDR3 covers 16 residues. The germline CDR1 and CDR2 sequences are MDHEN and SYDVKM. CDR3 nucleotides: TGTGCCAGCAGTCCCACCGGGACTAGCGGCTCCTACGAGCAGTACTTC. This codes for CASSPTGTSGSYEQYF.

The chain has TRBV11-3 and TRBJ2-7, with 8 bases lining up with TRBD1. The CDR3 sequence is 14 residues long. CDR1 SGHNT and CDR2 YENEEA come from the germline V gene. The junction had 8 bases not matched to a gene; V was cut back by 5 bases and J by 5 bases. This CDR3 reads CASSPRQGFHEQYF. The CDR3 nucleotides read TGTGCCAGCAGCCCTCGACAGGGGTTCCACGAGCAGTACTTC.

In DNA, the CDR3 is TGTGCCAGCAGCTCAGCGTCGGGCACCGGGGAGCTGTTTTTT. Amino acids: CASSSASGTGELFF. The genes are TRBV7-3 and TRBJ2-2; D not resolved. The CDR3 extends over 14 amino acids. The germline V and J ends were trimmed by 4 bases and 4 bases, with 10 bases remaining between them. The germline V gene has CDR1 SGHTA and CDR2 FQGTGA.

This clone was seen a few times. This chain uses TRBV19 with TRBJ1-2; 9 positions agree with TRBD1. The V and J ends lost 3 bases and 6 bases, in that order; junction bases with no gene match: 8. This CDR3 has 15 residues. Germline lookup yields CDR1 LNHDA and CDR2 SQIVND (reference sequence). As DNA, the CDR3 is TGTGCCAGTAGTATCAAACCGACAGGGGGAAATGGCTACACCTTC. Translated, it gives CASSIKPTGGNGYTF.

The rearrangement uses TRBV27 and TRBJ1-1, with 7 bases fitting TRBD1. Per the germline V gene, CDR1 is MNHEY and CDR2 is SMNVEV (reference sequence). With V trimmed by 0 bases and J by 4 bases, 5 bases remained unmatched. This CDR3 is built from 15 residues. The CDR3 DNA sequence: TGTGCCAGCAGTTTATCGTTCAGGGGGGGCACTGAAGCTTTCTTT. Translation: CASSLSFRGGTEAFF.

The V gene is TRBV11-3, the J gene TRBJ2-5, with TRBD1 identical over 7 bases. The germline CDR1 and CDR2 sequences are SGHNT and YENEEA. V gave up 5 bases and J gave up 2 bases; unmatched junction bases: 8. The CDR3 has 15 amino acids. The CDR3 coding sequence is TGTGCCAGCAGCCCCCGGGCAGGGGGTCAAGAGACCCAGTACTTC. Residues: CASSPRAGGQETQYF.

The DNA for the CDR3 is TGTGCCAGCAGCAACGTCGGGGTATTGGACTATGGCTACACCTTC. It specifies CASSNVGVLDYGYTF. The J gene is TRBJ1-2, the V gene TRBV13; D not resolved. Per germline, CDR1 PRHDT and CDR2 FYEKMQ (reference sequence). Trimming removed 5 bases from V and 3 bases from J, with 16 bases in between. The CDR3 is 15 residues long. The whole variable domain, remainder taken from reference TRBV13 and TRBJ1-2, is AAGVIQSPRHLIKEKRETATLKCYPIPRHDTVYWYQQGPGQDPQFLISFYEKMQSDKGSIPDRFSAQQFSDYHSELNMSSLELGDSALYFCASSNVGVLDYGYTFGSGTRLTVV.

V usage is TRBV13 and J usage is TRBJ2-7; 10 bases match TRBD1. V was clipped by 3 bases and J by 2 bases; unmatched bases: 1. This CDR3 spans 14 amino acids. Germline lookup yields CDR1 PRHDT and CDR2 FYEKMQ (reference sequence). CDR3 in amino acids: CASSLGTGAYEQYF. DNA of the CDR3: TGTGCCAGCAGCTTGGGGACAGGGGCCTACGAGCAGTACTTC. Together with reference TRBV13 and TRBJ2-7, the CDR3 gives the full variable domain: AAGVIQSPRHLIKEKRETATLKCYPIPRHDTVYWYQQGPGQDPQFLISFYEKMQSDKGSIPDRFSAQQFSDYHSELNMSSLELGDSALYFCASSLGTGAYEQYFGPGTRLTVT.

J is TRBJ2-5 and V is TRBV14; D is uncertain. Germline-derived CDR1 and CDR2 are SGHDN and FVKESK. V lost 2 bases and J 0 bases, leaving 16 bases between the germline ends. The CDR3 consists of 17 residues. The CDR3 DNA reads TGTGCCAGCAGCCAACCTCAGAGAACACAGTACCAAGAGACCCAGTACTTC. Protein product: CASSQPQRTQYQETQYF.

This clone was found once. The chain combines TRBV27 with TRBJ1-1; tentatively, D is TRBD1 (5 bases). CDR1 is MNHEY, CDR2 SMNVEV, per germline (reference sequence). The CDR3 is made up of 14 amino acids. V dropped 0 bases and J dropped 3 bases, with 8 bases sitting between them. The CDR3 DNA reads as TGTGCCAGCAGTTTATCGTACAGGTACACTGAAGCTTTCTTT. Translating it yields CASSLSYRYTEAFF.

V and J are TRBV27 and TRBJ2-1, with 8 bases lining up with TRBD1. J gave up 0 bases and V 6 bases, and 4 bases lay outside the gene matches. Germline CDR1 is MNHEY and CDR2 is SMNVEV (reference sequence). This CDR3 is 15 amino acids long. CDR3 nucleotides: TGTGCCAGCAGGATTGGGACAGGCTCCTACAATGAGCAGTTCTTC. It specifies CASRIGTGSYNEQFF.